This T cell receptor beta chain was retrieved from a study of blood T cell repertoires in COVID-19. Method: immunoSEQ multiplex PCR; TCRdb's copy keeps in-frame clones and lacks some. Of a few hundred thousand clones listed, approximately 82% are singletons. V gave up 2 bases and J gave up 7 bases; unmatched junction bases: 16. This CDR3 spans 17 amino acids. The V gene's germline CDR1 is GTSNPN and CDR2 SVGIG (reference sequence). V usage is TRBV30 and J usage is TRBJ2-7, with 11 bases matching TRBD2. The sequence came from a woman between 18 and 29 years old with acute or convalescent COVID-19. Sequenced: peripheral blood. CDR3 sequence reads: CAWSQLLAGASLGEQYF. The CDR3, as DNA: TGTGCCTGGAGTCAATTACTAGCGGGAGCGTCTTTGGGGGAGCAGTACTTC.